This TCR beta chain came from a study of blood T cells in healthy people across ages. A second PCR of roughly 7 to 11 cycles used a sample-barcoded 5' primer and a J-beta primer mix. Each CDR3 protein is one row after TCRdb ran MiXCR on the 5' RACE reads. The sample holds hundreds of thousands of distinct CDR3 sequences, roughly 56% seen once. Extraction of total RNA produced a minimum of 5.5 micrograms from each sample. Germline assignment: CDR1 SGHAT and CDR2 FQNNGV. Losses at the gene ends were 5 bases for V and 3 bases for J; bases not matched to a gene: 10. This CDR3 has 17 residues. Material: blood. The clonotype was recovered from a man between 35 and 55 years old in good health. J is TRBJ2-1 and V is TRBV11-2; 10 positions match TRBD1. The CDR3 bases are TGTGCCAGCAGCCCATCTCCGGGGACAGGGGTCTACAATGAGCAGTTCTTC. This translates into CASSPSPGTGVYNEQFF. The full variable domain, its missing parts supplied by reference TRBV11-2 and TRBJ2-1, is EAGVAQSPRYKIIEKRQSVAFWCNPISGHATLYWYQQILGQGPKLLIQFQNNGVVDDSQLPKDRFSAERLKGVDSTLKIQPAKLEDSAVYLCASSPSPGTGVYNEQFFGPGTRLTVL.